These T cell receptor beta chains were read from a single sample in a study of spatial heterogeneity in lung cancer. TCRdb re-derived calls from the 5' RACE reads in MiXCR, one entry per CDR3 protein. The sample consists of some 7,800 distinct CDR3 sequences, about 9.1% of them appearing once. This specimen was PBMCs, taken at surgery. Every receptor here comes from a male donor with early-stage non-small cell lung cancer. Each CDR3 is given with its conserved first and last residue. Fields, in order: clone size, V gene, J gene, D gene, CDR3 DNA, CDR3 protein. D genes are given only for firm matches. Part of the rows lack a size; the others show once, few, many or a class for expanded clones.

.	TRBV29-1	TRBJ2-1	TRBD1	TGCAGCGCTCACCCCGGGACAGGGGGGAATGAGCAGTTCTTC	CSAHPGTGGNEQFF
few	TRBV5-5	TRBJ1-3	TRBD1	TGTGCCAGCAGGCGGACCGGGACAGGGTTCCTTGGCTCTGGAAACACCATATATTTT	CASRRTGTGFLGSGNTIYF
many	TRBV13	TRBJ2-7	TRBD2	TGTGCCAGCAGCTTCTCTAGCGGGAGCCACGAGCAGTACTTC	CASSFSSGSHEQYF
many	TRBV28	TRBJ2-7	TRBD2	TGTGCCAGCACCCTAACCCTAGCGGGGGTCACCTACGAGCAGTACTTC	CASTLTLAGVTYEQYF
many	TRBV7-2	TRBJ1-5	.	TGTGCCAGCAGCTTTCTGGGAGATAGCAATCAGCCCCAGCATTTT	CASSFLGDSNQPQHF
many	TRBV27	TRBJ2-1	TRBD1	TGTGCCAGCAGCTACACGCGACAGGGCCCCTACAATGAGCAGTTCTTC	CASSYTRQGPYNEQFF
many	TRBV7-9	TRBJ2-6	.	TGTGCCAGCAGCCAAAGGCACGACCGAGCCCTGGCTGGGGCCAACGTCCTGACTTTC	CASSQRHDRALAGANVLTF
once	TRBV29-1	TRBJ1-4	.	TGCAGCGTTTCTAGACAGGCAACTAATGAAAAACTGTTTTTT	CSVSRQATNEKLFF
many	TRBV20-1	TRBJ2-7	.	TGCAGTGCTAGACCCCCACAGGGCCCTACTAACGAGCAGTACTTC	CSARPPQGPTNEQYF
many	TRBV5-5	TRBJ2-3	.	TGTGCCAGCAGCTTGGTGGCTCCCGCAGATACGCAGTATTTT	CASSLVAPADTQYF
.	TRBV2	TRBJ2-3	TRBD2	TGTGCCAGCAGCGCCGGAGGACTAGTTCTCGGCACAGATACGCAGTATTTT	CASSAGGLVLGTDTQYF
.	TRBV12-3/TRBV12-4	TRBJ2-5	TRBD1	TGTGCCAGCAGCTTCTCGCTTGGGACAGGGGAGACCCAGTACTTC	CASSFSLGTGETQYF
medium-sized	TRBV4-3	TRBJ2-1	.	TGCGCCAGCAGCCAAGATTGGGGCTCCTACAATGAGCAGTTCTTC	CASSQDWGSYNEQFF
many	TRBV19	TRBJ2-5	TRBD2	TGTGCCAGTAGTCCCTCACTAGCGGGAGAGTGGGGGCAAGAGACCCAGTACTTC	CASSPSLAGEWGQETQYF
few	TRBV5-1	TRBJ1-2	TRBD1	TGCGCCAGCAGTTCTACTCCGGGACAGGGGTTCCCTAACTATGGCTACACCTTC	CASSSTPGQGFPNYGYTF
many	TRBV20-1	TRBJ2-1	.	TGCAGTGCTAGAACGGACAGACCCTCGGTCTTC	CSARTDRPSVF
few	TRBV27	TRBJ2-5	TRBD1	TGTGCCAGCAGTCGATGGACAGGGTCAGAGACCCAGTACTTC	CASSRWTGSETQYF
many	TRBV27	TRBJ2-3	TRBD1	TGTGCCAGCAGTTCTCGGACAGGGTCCCCCACAGATACGCAGTATTTT	CASSSRTGSPTDTQYF
.	TRBV19	TRBJ2-7	.	TGTGCCAGTAGTATAGATGGGGGATACGAGCAGTACTTC	CASSIDGGYEQYF
many	TRBV7-9	TRBJ1-1	.	TGTGCCAGCAGCCCGAGGGAAAACACTGAAGCTTTCTTT	CASSPRENTEAFF
few	TRBV20-1	TRBJ1-2	.	TGCAGTGCTAGAGTAGACAATGGCTACACCTTC	CSARVDNGYTF
.	TRBV6-2/TRBV6-3	TRBJ2-1	.	TGTGCCAGCAGTTACTTGGTAGAGCAGTTCTTC	CASSYLVEQFF
many	TRBV6-4	TRBJ1-5	TRBD1	TGTGCCAGCAGTCCCCCCTTTAAAGGACAGGTGATTCTCCCACATAGCAATCAGCCCCAGCATTTT	CASSPPFKGQVILPHSNQPQHF
few	TRBV7-9	TRBJ2-2	.	TGTGCCAGCAGCTCAGACTCCCAGGGTACCGGGGAGCTGTTTTTT	CASSSDSQGTGELFF
many	TRBV7-2	TRBJ2-1	TRBD2	TGTGCCAGCAGCCCTATAGCGGGATGGAGGAATGAGCAGTTCTTC	CASSPIAGWRNEQFF
many	TRBV5-1	TRBJ1-5	.	TGCGCCAGCAGTCCGGATTCGCGGGATCAGCCCCAGCATTTT	CASSPDSRDQPQHF
many	TRBV7-8	TRBJ1-3	.	TGTGCCAGCAGCTTAACCCCTCAGTCTGGAAACACCATATATTTT	CASSLTPQSGNTIYF
.	TRBV19	TRBJ2-1	TRBD2	TGTGCCAGTAGTATGACGTTCGGGACTAGCGTTTACAATGAGCAGTTCTTC	CASSMTFGTSVYNEQFF
.	TRBV7-2	TRBJ2-3	.	TGTGCCAGCGGCGCGAGCGGAGTCAACACAGATACGCAGTATTTT	CASGASGVNTDTQYF
many	TRBV4-1	TRBJ1-2	.	TGCGCCAGCAGCCTCTACGGGGGAGGGGCCTCTGGCTACACCTTC	CASSLYGGGASGYTF
.	TRBV7-2	TRBJ1-5	.	TGTGCCAGCAGCTTAGCAGAAAATCAGCCCCAGCATTTT	CASSLAENQPQHF
few	TRBV5-1	TRBJ2-7	TRBD2	TGCGCCAGCAGCTTGGGGGAACTAGCGGGAGTTTACGAGCAGTACTTC	CASSLGELAGVYEQYF
.	TRBV20-1	TRBJ1-2	.	TGCAGTGCTAGAGATCCCAGGGGCGAGAATGGCTACACCTTC	CSARDPRGENGYTF
.	TRBV6-2/TRBV6-3	TRBJ2-7	.	TGTGCCAGCAGTTTTAAGGTTTCCTACGAGCAGTACTTC	CASSFKVSYEQYF
few	TRBV18	TRBJ2-5	.	TGTGCCAGCTCACCCATGGGAGAGACCCAGTACTTC	CASSPMGETQYF
.	TRBV6-5	TRBJ2-1	TRBD2	TGTGCCAGCAGTACCCCTGGGCGGGGGGACAATGAGCAGTTCTTC	CASSTPGRGDNEQFF
many	TRBV4-3	TRBJ2-1	.	TGCGCCAGCAGCCCAGAGTGGGGTCGTCTATACAATGAGCAGTTCTTC	CASSPEWGRLYNEQFF
many	TRBV4-2	TRBJ2-3	TRBD2	TGTGCCAGCAGCCAAGTTCCCGGACTAGCGGGAGCTACAGATACGCAGTATTTT	CASSQVPGLAGATDTQYF
many	TRBV18	TRBJ2-2	.	TGTGCCAGCTCACCACCGGGACAGAACACCGGGGAGCTGTTTTTT	CASSPPGQNTGELFF
many	TRBV14	TRBJ2-3	TRBD1	TGTGCCAGCAGCCAAACGAATAGGACAGGGCTAGATACGCAGTATTTT	CASSQTNRTGLDTQYF
.	TRBV7-8	TRBJ2-4	TRBD2	TGTGCCAGCAGATCCGACTCCGGGACTAGGCAAACCGTAGCCAAAAACATTCAGTACTTC	CASRSDSGTRQTVAKNIQYF
many	TRBV7-9	TRBJ2-7	.	TGTGCCAGCAGCACTTTTGGGGGGTCATACGAGCAGTACTTC	CASSTFGGSYEQYF
few	TRBV20-1	TRBJ2-3	TRBD2	TGCAGTGCTAGAACTGGACTAGCGGGAGAAGATACGCAGTATTTT	CSARTGLAGEDTQYF
many	TRBV7-6	TRBJ1-1	.	TGTGCCAGCAGCTTAGGATCGGGGGGTAAAGCTTTCTTT	CASSLGSGGKAFF
many	TRBV6-5	TRBJ1-1	TRBD1	TGTGCCAGCAGTTACGGCGGGACAGGGGACACCTTCTTT	CASSYGGTGDTFF
many	TRBV21-1	TRBJ1-2	.	TGTGCCAGCAGCAGTCGCCCCTGGTTGGACAACAGTCATGGCTACACCTTC	CASSSRPWLDNSHGYTF
many	TRBV2	TRBJ2-3	.	TGTGCCAGCAGCCAATTAGCGGATACGCAGTATTTT	CASSQLADTQYF
many	TRBV29-1	TRBJ2-1	.	TGCAGCGTTGTAGTACAAGGGTTCTACAATGAGCAGTTCTTC	CSVVVQGFYNEQFF
many	TRBV5-1	TRBJ1-5	.	TGCGCCAGCAGCTTACTCCCCGGAGATCAGCCCCAGCATTTT	CASSLLPGDQPQHF
medium-sized	TRBV12-3/TRBV12-4	TRBJ1-2	.	TGTGCCAGCGGAACAGGGAACTATGGCTACACCTTC	CASGTGNYGYTF
many	TRBV29-1	TRBJ2-3	TRBD2	TGCAGCGTTGAGGGACTAGCGGGAGAACTAGATACGCAGTATTTT	CSVEGLAGELDTQYF
many	TRBV29-1	TRBJ1-1	.	TGCAGCGGCGGGACCCTGAACACTGAAGCTTTCTTT	CSGGTLNTEAFF
many	TRBV19	TRBJ2-1	.	TGTGCCAGTAGTATAGATCCCGCCCAGAGGAGTCCGGAGTTCTTC	CASSIDPAQRSPEFF
.	TRBV9	TRBJ1-6	TRBD1	TGTGCCAGCAGCCCTCGGACAGGGGGCCCTAATTCACCCCTCCACTTT	CASSPRTGGPNSPLHF
many	TRBV6-1	TRBJ2-2	.	TGTGCCAGCAGTCCCCTGGACAGTGTGCGCTCCGGGGAGCTGTTTTTT	CASSPLDSVRSGELFF
many	TRBV4-1	TRBJ2-4	.	TGCGCCAGCAGCGCGGCGGGAGCCAAAAACATTCAGTACTTC	CASSAAGAKNIQYF
many	TRBV20-1	TRBJ2-3	TRBD2	TGCAGTATTATCAGGACTAGCGGCCGATACACAGATACGCAGTATTTT	CSIIRTSGRYTDTQYF
many	TRBV12-3/TRBV12-4	TRBJ2-3	.	TGTGCCAGCAGGGGGGACTTTTACACAGATACGCAGTATTTT	CASRGDFYTDTQYF